This paragraph covers one TCR beta chain sequence. Its antigen is undetermined. Positively selected for CCR7, the CD45RO-negative cells used as naive CD8 cells excluded terminally differentiated effector memory CD45RA+ cells. Only Caucasian adults living in Nashville, Tennessee made up the donor group. The record originates from a study of shared clonotypes between healthy human individuals. Study findings and constraints: The study generally estimated greater richness for naive than memory subsets. Sharing across a few donors was seen in roughly 5% of naive CD4 clonotypes. In this cohort, only blood was sampled, and tissue repertoires likely differ.

Libraries were prepared by immunoSEQ multiplex PCR; TCRdb keeps only in-frame clonotypes and omits some of them. Among about 750,000 clones, 92% were seen once, and the ten largest hold approximately 25%. This clonotype was obtained from a man in his thirties or forties in good health. The sequenced material came from naive CD8+ T cells sorted from blood.

The CDR3 is CASSSGLWGAMSTEAFF. The CDR3 DNA is TGTGCCAGCAGTTCGGGGTTGTGGGGGGCAATGAGTACTGAAGCTTTCTTT. The J gene is TRBJ1-1, the V gene TRBV27; a possible D gene is TRBD1 (6 bases). Looked up from germline, CDR1 is MNHEY and CDR2 is SMNVEV (reference sequence). Trimming pared 4 bases from V and 5 bases from J, leaving 23 bases between. This CDR3 spans 17 amino acids.